Following are 12 T cell receptor beta chains from one sample sequenced in a study of blood T cell repertoires in COVID-19. Assay used: immunoSEQ multiplex PCR; TCRdb lists only in-frame clones, some missing. The repertoire holds roughly 190,000 clones, with approximately 80% as singletons. Material: peripheral blood. Every receptor here comes from a man in his sixties with acute or convalescent COVID-19.

V gene TRBV20-1 combines with J gene TRBJ1-1; D gene ambiguous. CDR1 and CDR2 (germline): DFQATT, SNEGSKA (reference sequence). The CDR3 length is 11 residues. V was clipped by 3 bases and J by 4 bases, with 6 bases between them. Here the CDR3 reads CSASGATEAFF. The CDR3 DNA reads TGCAGTGCTAGTGGAGCCACTGAAGCTTTCTTT.

The chain recombines TRBV24-1 with TRBJ1-2; no firm D call. The germline V gene encodes CDR1 KGHDR and CDR2 SFDVKD. This CDR3 comprises 12 residues. The V gene lost 2 bases and the J gene lost 7 bases, with 7 bases spanning the gap. The CDR3 nucleotides are TGTGCCACCAGTGATTCAGTGGCTGGCTACACCTTC. It codes for CATSDSVAGYTF.

The chain recombines TRBV6-2 or TRBV6-3 with TRBJ1-5, with D possibly TRBD1 on 6 matching bases. The CDR3 contains 14 residues. In germline, CDR1 is MNHEY, CDR2 SVGEGT. The V and J ends lost 0 bases and 6 bases respectively, with 9 bases between them. The CDR3, as DNA: TGTGCCAGCAGTTACTCGAACAGGGTTCAGCCCCAGCATTTT. It translates to CASSYSNRVQPQHF.

V gene TRBV30 combines with J gene TRBJ1-1; 8 nucleotides match TRBD1. The CDR3 is 12 amino acids. V lost 6 bases and J lost 1; bases outside the gene matches: 1. The germline V gene has CDR1 GTSNPN and CDR2 SVGIG (reference sequence). This CDR3 reads CACGQGNTEAFF. The CDR3 DNA sequence: TGTGCCTGTGGACAGGGGAACACTGAAGCTTTCTTT.

In its sample, this clone was seen once. V usage is TRBV21-1 and J usage is TRBJ2-1; the DNA was not used to check the table's D call, TRBD1. TRBV21-1 is marked as a pseudogene. The CDR3 spans 15 residues. The CDR3 DNA follows: TGTGCCAGCAGCAAAAGCCCAGGGATCTACAATGAGCAGTTCTTC. It yields the protein CASSKSPGIYNEQFF.

The chain is built from TRBV5-8 and TRBJ2-7, with 8 bases lining up with TRBD1. In germline, CDR1 is SGHTS, CDR2 YDEGEE. This CDR3 contains 14 residues. Unmatched junction bases numbered 6, after V lost 4 bases and J lost 3 bases. The CDR3 coding sequence is TGTGCCAGCAGCCCCTCCGGACAGGGCTACGAGCAGTACTTC. This codes for CASSPSGQGYEQYF.

The gene calls are TRBV4-3 and TRBJ2-2; TRBD2 matches at 10 bases. The CDR3 runs to 18 residues. Germline loops: CDR1 LGHNA, CDR2 YSLEER. V gave up 3 bases and J gave up 0 bases; unmatched junction bases: 7. CDR3 coding DNA: TGCGCCAGCAGCCACGCCGGGACTAGCGTAGCGAACACCGGGGAGCTGTTTTTT. As protein: CASSHAGTSVANTGELFF.

The J gene is TRBJ2-5, the V gene TRBV25-1; maybe TRBD1 (6 bases). The CDR3 spans 18 residues. Germline V gives CDR1 MGHDK, CDR2 SYGVNS. The V end was cut by 3 bases, the J end by 2 bases, with 22 bases between. CDR3 region: CASSEVLNGGANQETQYF. CDR3 bases: TGTGCCAGCAGTGAGGTGTTGAATGGGGGCGCGAATCAAGAGACCCAGTACTTC.

This rearrangement joins TRBV6-2 or TRBV6-3 to TRBJ1-6; 8 bases fit TRBD1. This CDR3 is built from 19 residues. CDR1 and CDR2 from the germline V gene are MNHEY and SVGEGT. Losses at the gene ends were 5 bases for V and 1 base for J; bases not matched to a gene: 13. CDR3 in DNA: TGTGCCAGCAGTCCGTGGCGACAGGGGAGAATTTCCTATAATTCACCCCTCCACTTT. Translation: CASSPWRQGRISYNSPLHF.

This chain links TRBV11-1 with TRBJ2-5; 7 bases are shared with TRBD1. The ends lost 8 bases at V and 2 bases at J; junction bases unmatched: 14. There are 16 residues in the CDR3. Per germline, CDR1 SGHAT and CDR2 FQDESV (reference sequence). CDR3 sequence (DNA): TGTGCCAGCGTACCCACAGGGGCAAGTTATCAAGAGACCCAGTACTTC. Translation: CASVPTGASYQETQYF.

The V and J genes are TRBV12-1 and TRBJ1-1; the D call in the table, TRBD1, was not verified against the DNA. TRBV12-1 represents a pseudogene. The CDR3 consists of 15 residues. For the CDR3, the DNA is TGTGCCAGCAGCAGGGACAGGGGGCTGAACACTGAAGCTTTCTTT. Its translation: CASSRDRGLNTEAFF.

This chain joins TRBV4-2 and TRBJ1-5, with a weak D call TRBD1 (6 bases). The germline V gene encodes CDR1 LGHNA and CDR2 YNFKEQ. CDR3 length: 15 amino acids. Trimming cost V 8 bases and J 0 bases, with 14 bases left between them. The CDR3 nucleotides are TGTGCCAGCCAAGCGGGGGGGGCTAGCAATCAGCCCCAGCATTTT. Translating gives CASQAGGASNQPQHF.